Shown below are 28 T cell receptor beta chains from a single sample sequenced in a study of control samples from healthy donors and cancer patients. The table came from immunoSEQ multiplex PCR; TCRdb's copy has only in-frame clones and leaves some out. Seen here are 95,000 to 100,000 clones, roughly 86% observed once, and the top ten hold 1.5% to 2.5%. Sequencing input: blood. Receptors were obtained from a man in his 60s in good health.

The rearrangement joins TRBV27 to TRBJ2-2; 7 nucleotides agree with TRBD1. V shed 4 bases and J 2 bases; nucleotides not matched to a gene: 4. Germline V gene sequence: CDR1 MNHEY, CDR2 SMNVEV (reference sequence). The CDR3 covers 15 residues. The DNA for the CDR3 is TGTGCCAGCAGTTCGACAGGGTTAAACACCGGGGAGCTGTTTTTT. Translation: CASSSTGLNTGELFF.

The DNA for the CDR3 is TGTGCCAGCAGCTTAGTGGCGGGGGATGAGCAGTTCTTC. This sequence encodes CASSLVAGDEQFF. The chain couples TRBV7-9 to TRBJ2-1, with 7 positions matching TRBD2. V lost 1 base and J lost 8; bases outside the gene matches: 2. The V gene's germline CDR1 is SEHNR and CDR2 FQNEAQ (reference sequence). The CDR3 contains 13 residues.

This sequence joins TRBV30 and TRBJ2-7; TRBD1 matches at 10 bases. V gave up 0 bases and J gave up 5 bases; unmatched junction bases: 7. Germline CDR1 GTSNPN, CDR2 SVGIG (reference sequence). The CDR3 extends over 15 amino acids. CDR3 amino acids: CAWSVLRTGGNEQYF. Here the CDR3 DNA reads TGTGCCTGGAGTGTCCTTCGGACAGGGGGAAACGAGCAGTACTTC.

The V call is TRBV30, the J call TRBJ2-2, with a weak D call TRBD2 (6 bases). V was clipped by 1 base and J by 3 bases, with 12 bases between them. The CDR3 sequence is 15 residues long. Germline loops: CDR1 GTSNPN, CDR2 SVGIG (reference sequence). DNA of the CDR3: TGTGCCTGGAGTGGCGGGGTGGAAGACACCGGGGAGCTGTTTTTT. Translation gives CAWSGGVEDTGELFF.

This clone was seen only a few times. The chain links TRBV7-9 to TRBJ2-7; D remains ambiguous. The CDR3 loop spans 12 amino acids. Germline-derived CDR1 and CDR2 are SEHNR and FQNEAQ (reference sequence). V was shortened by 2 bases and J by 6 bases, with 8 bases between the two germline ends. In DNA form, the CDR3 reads TGTGCCAGCAGCTTAATGAGTTCCGAGCAGTACTTC. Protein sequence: CASSLMSSEQYF.

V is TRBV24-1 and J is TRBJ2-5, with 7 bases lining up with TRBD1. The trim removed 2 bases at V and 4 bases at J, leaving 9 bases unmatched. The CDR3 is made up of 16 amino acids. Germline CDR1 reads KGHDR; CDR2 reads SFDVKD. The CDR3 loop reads CATSDSRQGLGETQYF. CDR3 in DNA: TGTGCCACCAGTGATTCCCGACAGGGCCTCGGAGAGACCCAGTACTTC.

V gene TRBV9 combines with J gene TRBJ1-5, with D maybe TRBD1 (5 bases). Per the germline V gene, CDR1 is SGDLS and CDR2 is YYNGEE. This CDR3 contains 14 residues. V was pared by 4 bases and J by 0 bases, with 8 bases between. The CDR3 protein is CASSRDPSNQPQHF. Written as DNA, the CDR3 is TGTGCCAGCAGCAGGGACCCTAGCAATCAGCCCCAGCATTTT.

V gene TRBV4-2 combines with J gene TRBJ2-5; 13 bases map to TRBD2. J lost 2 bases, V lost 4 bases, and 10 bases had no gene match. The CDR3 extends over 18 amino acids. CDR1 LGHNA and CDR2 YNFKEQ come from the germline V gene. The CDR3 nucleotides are TGTGCCAGCAGCCTTTGGACTAGCGGGGGCGTGCGACAAGAGACCCAGTACTTC. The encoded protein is CASSLWTSGGVRQETQYF.

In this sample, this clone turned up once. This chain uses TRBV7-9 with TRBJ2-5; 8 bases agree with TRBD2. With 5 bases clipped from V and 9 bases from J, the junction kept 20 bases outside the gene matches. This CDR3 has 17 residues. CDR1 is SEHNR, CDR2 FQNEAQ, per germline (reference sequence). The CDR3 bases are TGTGCCAGCAGCCCCCAAGGGTGGAGCGGGGGCCCCACGGCCCAGTACTTC. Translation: CASSPQGWSGGPTAQYF. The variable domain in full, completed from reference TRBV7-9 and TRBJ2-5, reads DTGVSQNPRHKITKRGQNVTFRCDPISEHNRLYWYRQTLGQGPEFLTYFQNEAQLEKSRLLSDRFSAERPKGSFSTLEIQRTEQGDSAMYLCASSPQGWSGGPTAQYFGPGTRLLVL.

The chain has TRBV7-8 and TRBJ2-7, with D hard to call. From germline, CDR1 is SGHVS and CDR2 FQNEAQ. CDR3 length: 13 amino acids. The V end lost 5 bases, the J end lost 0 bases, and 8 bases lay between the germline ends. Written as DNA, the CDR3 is TGTGCCAGCAGCGGCCGGAGCTCCTACGAGCAGTACTTC. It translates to CASSGRSSYEQYF.

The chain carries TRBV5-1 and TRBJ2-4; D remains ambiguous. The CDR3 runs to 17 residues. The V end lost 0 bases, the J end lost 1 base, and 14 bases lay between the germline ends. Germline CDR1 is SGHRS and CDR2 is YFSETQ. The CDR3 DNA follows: TGCGCCAGCAGCTTGGGTTTGGCATCTTGGGCCAAAAACATTCAGTACTTC. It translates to CASSLGLASWAKNIQYF.

The CDR3 reads CASSQAINTQYF. Here the CDR3 DNA reads TGTGCCAGCAGCCAAGCGATCAATACGCAGTATTTT. The V and J genes are TRBV14 and TRBJ2-3, with D uncertain. Trimming took 1 base from V and 7 from J, leaving 6 bases between them. CDR1 SGHDN and CDR2 FVKESK come from the germline V gene. CDR3 size: 12 residues.

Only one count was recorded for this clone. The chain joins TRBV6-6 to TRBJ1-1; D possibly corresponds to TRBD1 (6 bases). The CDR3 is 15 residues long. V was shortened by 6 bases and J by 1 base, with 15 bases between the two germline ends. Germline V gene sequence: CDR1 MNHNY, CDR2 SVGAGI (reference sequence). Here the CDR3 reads CASRRIQGPNTEAFF. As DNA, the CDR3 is TGTGCCAGCAGGCGTATACAGGGACCGAACACTGAAGCTTTCTTT.

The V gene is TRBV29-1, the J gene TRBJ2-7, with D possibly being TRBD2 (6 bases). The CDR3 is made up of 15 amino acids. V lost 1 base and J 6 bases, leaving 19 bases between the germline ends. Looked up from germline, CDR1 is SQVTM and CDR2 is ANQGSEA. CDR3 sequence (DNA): TGCAGCGTTGAAGGGGGGATCCGCGGGGCTCGCGAGCAGTACTTC. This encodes CSVEGGIRGAREQYF.

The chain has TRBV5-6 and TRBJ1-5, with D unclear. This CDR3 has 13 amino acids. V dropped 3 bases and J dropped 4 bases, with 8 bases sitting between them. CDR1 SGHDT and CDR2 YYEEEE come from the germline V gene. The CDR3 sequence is CASSSAGNQPQHF. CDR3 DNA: TGTGCCAGCAGCTCAGCCGGAAATCAGCCCCAGCATTTT. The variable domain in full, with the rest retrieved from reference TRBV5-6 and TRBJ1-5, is DAGVTQSPTHLIKTRGQQVTLRCSPKSGHDTVSWYQQALGQGPQFIFQYYEEEERQRGNFPDRFSGHQFPNYSSELNVNALLLGDSALYLCASSSAGNQPQHFGDGTRLSIL.

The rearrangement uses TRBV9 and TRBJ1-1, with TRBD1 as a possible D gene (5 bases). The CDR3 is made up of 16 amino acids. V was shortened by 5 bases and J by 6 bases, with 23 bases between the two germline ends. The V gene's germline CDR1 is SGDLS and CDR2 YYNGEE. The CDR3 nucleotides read TGTGCCAGCAGACCCTTTGGTGGGGGTTCGGGGGCTGAAGCTTTCTTT. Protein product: CASRPFGGGSGAEAFF.

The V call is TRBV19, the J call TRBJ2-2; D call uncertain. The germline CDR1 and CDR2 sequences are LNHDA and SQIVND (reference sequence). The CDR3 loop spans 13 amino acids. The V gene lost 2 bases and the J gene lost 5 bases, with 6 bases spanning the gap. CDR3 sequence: CASSISGTGELFF. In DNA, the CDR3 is TGTGCCAGTAGTATATCCGGGACCGGGGAGCTGTTTTTT.

CDR3 residues: CASSYRDRVIFDTEAFF. The CDR3 region has the DNA TGTGCCAGCAGTTACAGGGACAGGGTAATCTTCGACACTGAAGCTTTCTTT. The chain has TRBV2 and TRBJ1-1; 9 nucleotides align to TRBD1. V dropped 5 bases and J dropped 3; count of bases not matched to a gene: 13. CDR1 is SNHLY, CDR2 FYNNEI, per germline. The CDR3 runs to 17 residues.

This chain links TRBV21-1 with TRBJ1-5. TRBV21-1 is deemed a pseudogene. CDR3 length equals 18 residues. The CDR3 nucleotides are TGTGCCAGCAGCGCTCCTGACGGGGGGTTGATTAAGGGTCAGCCCCAGCATTTT. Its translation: CASSAPDGGLIKGQPQHF.

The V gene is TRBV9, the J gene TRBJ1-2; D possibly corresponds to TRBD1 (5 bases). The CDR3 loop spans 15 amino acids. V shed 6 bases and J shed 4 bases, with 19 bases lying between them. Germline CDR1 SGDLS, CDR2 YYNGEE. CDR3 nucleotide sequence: TGTGCCAGCACCCGGTGGGGGGACGATATCTATGGCTACACCTTC. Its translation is CASTRWGDDIYGYTF.

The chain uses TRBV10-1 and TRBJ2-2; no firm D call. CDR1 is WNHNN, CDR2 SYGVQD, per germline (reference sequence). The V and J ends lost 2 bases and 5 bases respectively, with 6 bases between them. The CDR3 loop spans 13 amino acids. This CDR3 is CASSELRTGELFF. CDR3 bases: TGCGCCAGCAGTGAGCTTCGAACCGGGGAGCTGTTTTTT.

The DNA of the CDR3 is TGTGCCAGCAGCCAAGGCTTGTATACGCAGTATTTT. Its protein product is CASSQGLYTQYF. The chain joins TRBV3-1 (or the pseudogene TRBV3-2) to TRBJ2-3; the D is unclear. Germline assignment: CDR1 LGHDT and CDR2 YNNKEL (reference sequence). V was shortened by 1 base and J by 7 bases, with 6 bases between the two germline ends. The CDR3 runs 12 residues.

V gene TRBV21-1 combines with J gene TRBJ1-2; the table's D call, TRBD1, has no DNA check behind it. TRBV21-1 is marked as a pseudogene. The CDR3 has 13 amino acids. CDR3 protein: CASSKSGCYGYTF. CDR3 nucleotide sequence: TGTGCCAGCAGCAAAAGTGGCTGCTATGGCTACACCTTC.

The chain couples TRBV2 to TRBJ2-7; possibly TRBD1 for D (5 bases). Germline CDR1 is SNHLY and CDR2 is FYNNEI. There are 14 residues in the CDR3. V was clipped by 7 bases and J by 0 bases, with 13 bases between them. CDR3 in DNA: TGTGCCAGCAAGAAACAGGACAACTCCTACGAGCAGTACTTC. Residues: CASKKQDNSYEQYF.

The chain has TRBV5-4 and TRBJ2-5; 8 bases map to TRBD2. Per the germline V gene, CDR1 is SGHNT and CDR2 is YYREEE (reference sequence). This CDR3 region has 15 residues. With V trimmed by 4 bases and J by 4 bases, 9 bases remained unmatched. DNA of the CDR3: TGTGCCAGCAGCCCGGGGGGGCAGGGCGGAGAGACCCAGTACTTC. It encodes CASSPGGQGGETQYF.

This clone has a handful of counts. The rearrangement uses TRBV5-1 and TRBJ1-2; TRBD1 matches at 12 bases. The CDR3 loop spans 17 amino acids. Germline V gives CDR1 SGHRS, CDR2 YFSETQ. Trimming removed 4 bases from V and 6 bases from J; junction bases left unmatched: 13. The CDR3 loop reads CASSARSRDRGQDGYTF. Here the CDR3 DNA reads TGCGCCAGCAGCGCTCGTTCCCGGGACAGGGGGCAAGATGGCTACACCTTC.

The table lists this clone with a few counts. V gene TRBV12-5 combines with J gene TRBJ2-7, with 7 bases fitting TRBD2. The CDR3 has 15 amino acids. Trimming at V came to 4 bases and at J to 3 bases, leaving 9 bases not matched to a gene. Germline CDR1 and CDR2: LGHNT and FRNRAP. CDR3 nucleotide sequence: TGTGCTAGTGGTTGGATGGCGGGGGAGAACTACGAGCAGTACTTC. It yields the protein CASGWMAGENYEQYF.

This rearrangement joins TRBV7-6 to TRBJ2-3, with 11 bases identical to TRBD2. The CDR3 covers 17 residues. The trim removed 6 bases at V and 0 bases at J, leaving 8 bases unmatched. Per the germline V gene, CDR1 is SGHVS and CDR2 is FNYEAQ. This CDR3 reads CASSLTWTSGSTDTQYF. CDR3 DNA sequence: TGTGCCAGCAGTCTAACATGGACTAGCGGGAGCACAGATACGCAGTATTTT.